This T cell receptor (beta chain) was retrieved from a study of blood T cell repertoires in COVID-19. Study-wide context: There were acute and convalescent COVID-19 samples, and they came from the United States, Italy and Spain. The analysed material was cDNA or gDNA that came from T cells, B-cell-depleted T cells, or PBMCs.

The Seattle patients, enrolled during active infection, were followed longitudinally. Looked up from germline, CDR1 is MNHEY and CDR2 is SVGAGI. V gave up 7 bases and J gave up 0 bases, with 10 bases separating them. This CDR3 is 13 amino acids long. Original handling: How many nucleated cells were present was estimated from reference gene primer amplification. Repertoires were generated with immunoSEQ multiplex PCR, while TCRdb's copy carries only in-frame clones and drops some. V and J calls and clone size are as listed in that table; D and trimming were resolved from the DNA. The sample carries 250,000 to 300,000 clones, 75% to 90% recorded once.

The clonotype comes from a woman in her sixties or seventies with COVID-19, enrolled during active disease. The specimen was peripheral blood. The chain employs TRBV6-5 and TRBJ2-7, with D perhaps matching TRBD1 (5 bases). This chain's CDR3 is CASMGLSSYEQYF. As DNA, the CDR3 is TGTGCCAGCATGGGGCTGAGCTCCTACGAGCAGTACTTC.